This entry lists 7 T cell receptor beta chains sequenced from one sample in a study of T-cell reconstitution after alpha-beta-depleted transplantation in children. Molecular barcoding with unique molecular identifiers was used for the TCRbeta library. TCRdb independently ran MiXCR on the PCR reads; one entry per CDR3 protein. The repertoire holds approximately 800,000 distinct CDR3 sequences, with roughly 15% as singletons. The sequences come from PBMCs, mostly from graft donor cells, collected 360 days after TCRalphabeta/CD19-depleted stem cell transplant. All receptors come from a male patient aged 5 to 17 who had a stem cell transplant for acute lymphoblastic leukemia, so the T cells may come from the graft donor.

Of note for this clonotype: An end of the junction differs from the germline gene, which may be a read error. The chain joins TRBV7-8 to TRBJ2-5; D tentatively reads TRBD1 or TRBD2 (7 bases each). CDR1 SGHVS and CDR2 FQNEAQ come from the germline V gene. CDR3 length: 14 residues. The CDR3 loop reads CASRPLTGRETQHF. CDR3 DNA sequence: TGTGCCAGCAGACCCCTGACAGGGAGGGAGACCCAGCACTTC.

This clonotype was recorded many times. The chain recombines TRBV27 with TRBJ1-2; D gene unclear. Trimming removed 2 bases from V and 1 base from J, with 2 bases in between. Germline CDR1 reads MNHEY; CDR2 reads SMNVEV (reference sequence). The CDR3 consists of 12 residues. In nucleotides, the CDR3 is TGTGCCAGCAGTTTAGATAACTATGGCTACACCTTC. Translating gives CASSLDNYGYTF.

In its sample, this clonotype was seen a few times. The rearrangement joins TRBV5-4 to TRBJ2-1; 8 bases are shared with TRBD2. The V and J ends lost 0 bases and 6 bases, in that order; junction bases with no gene match: 5. Germline CDR1 and CDR2: SGHNT and YYREEE (reference sequence). The CDR3 is 15 amino acids. DNA of the CDR3: TGTGCCAGCAGCTTGGACCTAGCGGGCCTCAATGAGCAGTTCTTC. This sequence encodes CASSLDLAGLNEQFF.

This clonotype has more than one count but fewer than ten. V and J are TRBV27 and TRBJ2-5; D might be TRBD1 or TRBD2, each matching 6 bases. The CDR3 contains 15 residues. Per the germline V gene, CDR1 is MNHEY and CDR2 is SMNVEV (reference sequence). Trimming cost V 3 bases and J 2 bases, with 13 bases left between them. The CDR3, as DNA: TGTGCCAGCAGTTTTTCGGGGGCATCTCAAGAGACCCAGTACTTC. Residues: CASSFSGASQETQYF.

The chain employs TRBV25-1 and TRBJ2-7; tentatively, D is TRBD1 (6 bases). V lost 4 bases and J 6 bases, leaving 22 bases between the germline ends. Germline CDR1 reads MGHDK; CDR2 reads SYGVNS. CDR3 length: 16 residues. DNA of the CDR3: TGTGCCAGCAGTGGGCTCCGGGACACCCGTCCCGGCGAGCAGTACTTC. Encoded protein: CASSGLRDTRPGEQYF.

V is TRBV10-3 and J is TRBJ2-3; no clear D. The CDR3 is 13 residues long. The V and J ends lost 7 bases and 0 bases respectively, with 8 bases between them. In germline, CDR1 is ENHRY, CDR2 SYGVKD. CDR3 coding DNA: TGTGCCATCAATTCAGCTAGCACAGATACGCAGTATTTT. Its translation: CAINSASTDTQYF.

This clonotype turned up a few times. This chain joins TRBV20-1 and TRBJ2-7, with 7 positions matching TRBD1. CDR3 size: 16 residues. Looked up from germline, CDR1 is DFQATT and CDR2 is SNEGSKA (reference sequence). V lost 3 bases and J lost 3; bases outside the gene matches: 14. DNA for the CDR3: TGCAGTGCTAGGGACAGGAATTTTGACTACTTCTACGAGCAGTACTTC. This sequence encodes CSARDRNFDYFYEQYF.